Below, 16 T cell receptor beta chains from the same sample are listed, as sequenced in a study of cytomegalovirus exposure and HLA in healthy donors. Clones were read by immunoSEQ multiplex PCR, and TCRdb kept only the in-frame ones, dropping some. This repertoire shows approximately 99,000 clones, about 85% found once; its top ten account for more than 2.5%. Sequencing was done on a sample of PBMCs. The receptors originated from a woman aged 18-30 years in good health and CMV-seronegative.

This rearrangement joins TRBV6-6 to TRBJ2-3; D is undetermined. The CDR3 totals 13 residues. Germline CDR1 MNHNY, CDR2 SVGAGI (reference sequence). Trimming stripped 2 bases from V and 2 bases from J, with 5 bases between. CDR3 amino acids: CASSYQYTDTQYF. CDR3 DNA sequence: TGTGCCAGCAGTTACCAGTACACAGATACGCAGTATTTT.

In DNA form, the CDR3 reads TGTGCCAGCAGTGAAGCGCCTCTAGCCTACGAGCAGTACTTC. Translated: CASSEAPLAYEQYF. V and J are TRBV2 and TRBJ2-7; no reliable D call. The germline V gene has CDR1 SNHLY and CDR2 FYNNEI. Trimming took off 0 bases at V and 2 bases at J, with 8 bases between the two ends. This CDR3 spans 14 amino acids.

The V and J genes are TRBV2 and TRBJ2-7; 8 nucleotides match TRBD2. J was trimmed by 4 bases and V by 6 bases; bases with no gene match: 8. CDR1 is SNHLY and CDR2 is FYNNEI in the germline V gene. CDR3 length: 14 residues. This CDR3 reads CASRSTGTRYEQYF. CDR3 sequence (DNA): TGTGCCAGCAGATCGACCGGGACTAGATACGAGCAGTACTTC.

This CDR3 is CASRDRTGTTEAFF. CDR3 in DNA: TGTGCCAGCAGGGACAGGACCGGGACAACTGAAGCTTTCTTT. The genes are TRBV27 and TRBJ1-1, with 7 positions matching TRBD1. This CDR3 spans 14 amino acids. V lost 6 bases, J lost 5 bases, and 9 bases stayed unmatched. The V gene's germline CDR1 is MNHEY and CDR2 SMNVEV (reference sequence).

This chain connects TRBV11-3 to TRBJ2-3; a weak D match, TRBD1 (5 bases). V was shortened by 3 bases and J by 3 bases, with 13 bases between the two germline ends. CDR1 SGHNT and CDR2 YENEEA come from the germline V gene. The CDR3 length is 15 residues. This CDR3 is CASSLQGQGTDTQYF. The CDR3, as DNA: TGTGCCAGCAGCTTGCAGGGCCAAGGTACAGATACGCAGTATTTT.

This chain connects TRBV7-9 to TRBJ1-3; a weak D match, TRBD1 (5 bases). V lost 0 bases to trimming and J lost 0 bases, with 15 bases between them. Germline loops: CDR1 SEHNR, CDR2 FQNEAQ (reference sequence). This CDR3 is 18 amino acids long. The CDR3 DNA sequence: TGTGCCAGCAGCTTAGCGAAACCAGGGCAGAGCTCTGGAAACACCATATATTTT. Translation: CASSLAKPGQSSGNTIYF.

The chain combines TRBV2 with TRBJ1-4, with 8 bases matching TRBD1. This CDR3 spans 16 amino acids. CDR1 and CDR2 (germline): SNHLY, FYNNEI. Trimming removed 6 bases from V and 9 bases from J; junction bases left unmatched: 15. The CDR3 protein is CASSLPTTGEYKKLFF. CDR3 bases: TGTGCCAGCAGCCTACCAACGACAGGGGAATATAAAAAACTGTTTTTT.

CDR3 sequence reads: CASSATLVSPLHF. CDR3 DNA: TGTGCCAGCAGCGCAACTCTGGTTTCACCCCTCCACTTT. This rearrangement joins TRBV6-4 to TRBJ1-6; no firm D call. V was pared by 6 bases and J by 9 bases, with 12 bases between. CDR3 length: 13 amino acids. CDR1 is MRHNA and CDR2 is SNTAGT in the germline V gene.

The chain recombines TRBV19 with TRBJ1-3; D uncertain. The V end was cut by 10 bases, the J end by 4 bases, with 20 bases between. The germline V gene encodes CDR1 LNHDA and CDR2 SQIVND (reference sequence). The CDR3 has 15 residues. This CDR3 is CATNSGGLAGNTIYF. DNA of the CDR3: TGTGCCACTAATAGCGGTGGATTGGCGGGAAACACCATATATTTT.

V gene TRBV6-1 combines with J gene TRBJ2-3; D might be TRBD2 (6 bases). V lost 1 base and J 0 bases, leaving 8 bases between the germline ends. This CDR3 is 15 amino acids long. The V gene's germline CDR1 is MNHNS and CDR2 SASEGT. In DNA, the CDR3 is TGTGCCAGCAGTGAAGTGGGGGGAAGCACAGATACGCAGTATTTT. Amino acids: CASSEVGGSTDTQYF.

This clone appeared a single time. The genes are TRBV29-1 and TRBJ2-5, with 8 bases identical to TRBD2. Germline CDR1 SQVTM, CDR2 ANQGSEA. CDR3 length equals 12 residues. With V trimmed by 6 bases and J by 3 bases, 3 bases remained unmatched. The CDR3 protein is CSVLSGEETQYF. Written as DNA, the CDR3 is TGCAGCGTCCTTAGCGGGGAAGAGACCCAGTACTTC.

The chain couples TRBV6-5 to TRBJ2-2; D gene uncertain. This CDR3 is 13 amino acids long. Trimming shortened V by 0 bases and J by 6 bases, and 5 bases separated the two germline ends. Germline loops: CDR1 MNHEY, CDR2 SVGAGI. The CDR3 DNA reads TGTGCCAGCAGTTACTCCTCCCCCGGGGAGCTGTTTTTT. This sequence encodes CASSYSSPGELFF.

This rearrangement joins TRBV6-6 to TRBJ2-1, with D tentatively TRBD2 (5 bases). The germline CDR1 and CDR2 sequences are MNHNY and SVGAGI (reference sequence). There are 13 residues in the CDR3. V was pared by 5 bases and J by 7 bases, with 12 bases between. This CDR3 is CASSPGLANEQFF. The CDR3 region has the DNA TGTGCCAGCAGTCCCGGACTTGCGAATGAGCAGTTCTTC.

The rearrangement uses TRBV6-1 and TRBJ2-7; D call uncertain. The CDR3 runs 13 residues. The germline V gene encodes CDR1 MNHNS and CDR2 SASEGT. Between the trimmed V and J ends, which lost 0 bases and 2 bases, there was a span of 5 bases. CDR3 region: CASSEAPTYEQYF. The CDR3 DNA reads TGTGCCAGCAGTGAAGCCCCTACCTACGAGCAGTACTTC.

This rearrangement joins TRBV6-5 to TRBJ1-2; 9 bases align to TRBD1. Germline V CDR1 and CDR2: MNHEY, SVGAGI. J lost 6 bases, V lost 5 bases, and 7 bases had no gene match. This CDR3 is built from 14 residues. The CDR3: CASSPGTGTNGYTF. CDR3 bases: TGTGCCAGCAGTCCCGGGACAGGGACCAATGGCTACACCTTC.

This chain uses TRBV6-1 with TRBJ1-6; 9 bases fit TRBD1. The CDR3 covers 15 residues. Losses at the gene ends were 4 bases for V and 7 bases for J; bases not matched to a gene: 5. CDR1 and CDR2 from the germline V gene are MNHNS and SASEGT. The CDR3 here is CASSAGQGSNSPLHF. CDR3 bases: TGTGCCAGCAGTGCGGGACAGGGAAGCAATTCACCCCTCCACTTT.